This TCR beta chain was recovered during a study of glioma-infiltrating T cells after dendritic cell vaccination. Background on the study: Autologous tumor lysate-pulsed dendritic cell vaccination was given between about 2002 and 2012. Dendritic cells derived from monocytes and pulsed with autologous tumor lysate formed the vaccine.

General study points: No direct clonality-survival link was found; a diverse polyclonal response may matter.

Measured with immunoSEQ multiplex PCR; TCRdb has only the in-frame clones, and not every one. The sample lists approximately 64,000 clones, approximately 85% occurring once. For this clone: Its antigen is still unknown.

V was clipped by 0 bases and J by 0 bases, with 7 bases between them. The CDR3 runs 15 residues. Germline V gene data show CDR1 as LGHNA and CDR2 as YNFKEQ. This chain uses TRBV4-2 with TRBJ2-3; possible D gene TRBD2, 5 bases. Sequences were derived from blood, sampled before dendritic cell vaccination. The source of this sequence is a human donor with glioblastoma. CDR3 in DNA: TGTGCCAGCAGCCAAGAAAGGACTAGCACAGATACGCAGTATTTT. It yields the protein CASSQERTSTDTQYF.